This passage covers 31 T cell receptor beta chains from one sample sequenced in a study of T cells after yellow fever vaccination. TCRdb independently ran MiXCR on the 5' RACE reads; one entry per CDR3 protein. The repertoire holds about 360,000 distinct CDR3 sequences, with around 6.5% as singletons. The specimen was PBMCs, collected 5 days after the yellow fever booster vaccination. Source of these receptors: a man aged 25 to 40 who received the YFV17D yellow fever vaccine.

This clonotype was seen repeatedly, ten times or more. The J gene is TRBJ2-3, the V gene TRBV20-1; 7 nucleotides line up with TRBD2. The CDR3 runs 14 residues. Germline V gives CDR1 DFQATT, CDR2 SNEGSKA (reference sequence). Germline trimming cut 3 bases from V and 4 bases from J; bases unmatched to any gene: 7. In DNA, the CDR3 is TGCAGTGCTAGCGGGGCGGGAGTAGCAGATACGCAGTATTTT. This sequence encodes CSASGAGVADTQYF.

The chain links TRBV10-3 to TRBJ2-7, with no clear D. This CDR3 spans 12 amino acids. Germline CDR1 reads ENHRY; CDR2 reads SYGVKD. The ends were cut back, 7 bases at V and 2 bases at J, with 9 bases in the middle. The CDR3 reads CAINSGPYEQYF. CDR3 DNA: TGTGCCATCAATTCCGGCCCCTACGAGCAGTACTTC.

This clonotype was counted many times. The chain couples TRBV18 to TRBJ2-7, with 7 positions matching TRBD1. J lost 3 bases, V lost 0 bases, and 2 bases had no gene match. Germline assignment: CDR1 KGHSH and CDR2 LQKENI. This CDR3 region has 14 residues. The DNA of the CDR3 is TGTGCCAGCTCACCACCTGGGACAGTCTACGAGCAGTACTTC. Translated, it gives CASSPPGTVYEQYF.

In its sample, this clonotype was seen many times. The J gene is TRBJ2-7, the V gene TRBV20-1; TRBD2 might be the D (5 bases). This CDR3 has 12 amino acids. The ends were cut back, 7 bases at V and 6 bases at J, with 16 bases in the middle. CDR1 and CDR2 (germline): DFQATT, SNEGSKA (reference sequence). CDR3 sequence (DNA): TGCAGTGTTGAACGAGGAGGAAGCGAGCAGTACTTC. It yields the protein CSVERGGSEQYF.

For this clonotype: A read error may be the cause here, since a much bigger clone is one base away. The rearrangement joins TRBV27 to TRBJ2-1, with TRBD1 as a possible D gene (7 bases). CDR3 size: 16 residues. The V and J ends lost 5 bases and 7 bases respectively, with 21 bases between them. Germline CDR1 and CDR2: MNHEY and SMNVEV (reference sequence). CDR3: CASSGPRGALANEQFF. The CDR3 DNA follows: TGTGCCAGCAGTGGCCCCAGGGGGGCCTTAGCTAATGAGCAGTTCTTC.

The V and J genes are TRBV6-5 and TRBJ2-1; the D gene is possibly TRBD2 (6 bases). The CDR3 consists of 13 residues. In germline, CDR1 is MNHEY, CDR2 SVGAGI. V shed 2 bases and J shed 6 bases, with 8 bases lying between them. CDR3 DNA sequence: TGTGCCAGCAGTTACGGAGGGGCCAATGAGCAGTTCTTC. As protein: CASSYGGANEQFF.

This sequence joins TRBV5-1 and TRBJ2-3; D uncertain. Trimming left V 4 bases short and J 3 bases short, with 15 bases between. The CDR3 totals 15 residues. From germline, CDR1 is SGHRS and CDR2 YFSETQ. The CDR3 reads CASSQALSRTDTQYF. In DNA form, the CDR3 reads TGCGCCAGCAGCCAAGCCTTAAGCAGGACAGATACGCAGTATTTT.

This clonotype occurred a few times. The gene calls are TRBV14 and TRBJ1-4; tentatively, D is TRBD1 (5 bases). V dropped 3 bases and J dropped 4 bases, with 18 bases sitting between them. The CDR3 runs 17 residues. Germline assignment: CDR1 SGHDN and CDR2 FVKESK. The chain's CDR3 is CASSHHIGHQNNEKLFF. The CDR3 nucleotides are TGTGCCAGCAGCCATCATATCGGACACCAGAATAATGAAAAACTGTTTTTT.

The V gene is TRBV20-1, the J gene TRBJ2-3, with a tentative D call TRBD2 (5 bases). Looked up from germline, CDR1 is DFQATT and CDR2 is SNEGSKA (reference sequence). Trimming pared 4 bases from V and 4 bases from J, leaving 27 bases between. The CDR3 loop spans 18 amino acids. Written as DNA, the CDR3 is TGCAGTGCTATAGGCGGCCTTGGGAGAGGGCAGAATGCAGATACGCAGTATTTT. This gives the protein CSAIGGLGRGQNADTQYF.

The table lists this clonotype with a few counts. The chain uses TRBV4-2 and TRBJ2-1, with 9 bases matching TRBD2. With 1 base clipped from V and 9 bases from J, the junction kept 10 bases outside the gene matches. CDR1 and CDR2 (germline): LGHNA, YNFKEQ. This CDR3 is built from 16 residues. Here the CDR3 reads CASSQAVGTSFSEQFF. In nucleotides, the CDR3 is TGTGCCAGCAGCCAAGCGGTCGGGACTAGCTTCAGTGAGCAGTTCTTC.

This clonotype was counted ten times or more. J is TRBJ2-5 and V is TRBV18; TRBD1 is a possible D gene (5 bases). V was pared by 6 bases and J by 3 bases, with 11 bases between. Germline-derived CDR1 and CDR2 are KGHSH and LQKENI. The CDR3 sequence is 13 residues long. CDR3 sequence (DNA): TGTGCCAGCTCGAGGACACGGGAAGAGACCCAGTACTTC. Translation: CASSRTREETQYF. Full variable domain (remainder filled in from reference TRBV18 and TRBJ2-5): NAGVMQNPRHLVRRRGQEARLRCSPMKGHSHVYWYRQLPEEGLKFMVYLQKENIIDESGMPKERFSAEFPKEGPSILRIQQVVRGDSAAYFCASSRTREETQYFGPGTRLLVL.

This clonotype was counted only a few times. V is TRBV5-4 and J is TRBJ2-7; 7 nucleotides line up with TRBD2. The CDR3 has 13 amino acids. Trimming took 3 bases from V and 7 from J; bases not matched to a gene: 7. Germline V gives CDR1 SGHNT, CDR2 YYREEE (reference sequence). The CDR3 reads CASSSPQGGEQYF. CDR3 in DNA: TGTGCCAGCAGCTCTCCCCAGGGAGGGGAGCAGTACTTC.

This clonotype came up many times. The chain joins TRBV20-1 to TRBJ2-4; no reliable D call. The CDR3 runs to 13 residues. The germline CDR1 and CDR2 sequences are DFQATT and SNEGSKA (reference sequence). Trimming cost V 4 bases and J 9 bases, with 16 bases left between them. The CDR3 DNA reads TGCAGTGCTAAGTCCGGACCCGAGAGCATTCAGTACTTC. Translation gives CSAKSGPESIQYF.

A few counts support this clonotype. For the CDR3, the DNA is TGTGCCAGCTCGGGGGGCTCGGGCAATCAGCCCCAGCATTTT. Translating gives CASSGGSGNQPQHF. J is TRBJ1-5 and V is TRBV25-1; the D gene is possibly TRBD1 (6 bases). This CDR3 has 14 residues. Per germline, CDR1 MGHDK and CDR2 SYGVNS. The germline V and J ends were trimmed by 8 bases and 2 bases, with 13 bases remaining between them.

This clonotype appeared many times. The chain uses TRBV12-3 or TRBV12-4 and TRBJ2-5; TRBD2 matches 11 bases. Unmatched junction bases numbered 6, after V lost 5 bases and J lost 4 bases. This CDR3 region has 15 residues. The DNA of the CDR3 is TGTGCCAGCAGTCGAAACGGACTAGCGGGAGAGACCCAGTACTTC. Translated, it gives CASSRNGLAGETQYF.

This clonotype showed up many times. This CDR3 reads CASSLVFTEETQYF. DNA for the CDR3: TGTGCCAGCAGTTTAGTCTTCACGGAGGAGACCCAGTACTTC. The chain carries TRBV28 and TRBJ2-5, with D unresolved. Germline V lookup: CDR1 MDHEN, CDR2 SYDVKM. CDR3 length equals 14 residues. V was pared by 2 bases and J by 5 bases, with 12 bases between.

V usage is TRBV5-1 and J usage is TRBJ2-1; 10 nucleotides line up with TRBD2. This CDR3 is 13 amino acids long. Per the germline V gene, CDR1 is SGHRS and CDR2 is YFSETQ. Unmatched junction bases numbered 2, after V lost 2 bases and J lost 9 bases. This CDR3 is CASSFASGGEQFF. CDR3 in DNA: TGCGCCAGCAGCTTCGCTAGCGGGGGTGAGCAGTTCTTC.

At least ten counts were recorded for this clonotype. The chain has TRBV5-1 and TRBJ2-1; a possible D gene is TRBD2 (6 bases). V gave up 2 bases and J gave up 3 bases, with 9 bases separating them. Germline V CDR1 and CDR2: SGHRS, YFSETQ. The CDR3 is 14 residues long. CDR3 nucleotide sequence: TGCGCCAGCAGCTTTGGGACTGACTACAATGAGCAGTTCTTC. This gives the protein CASSFGTDYNEQFF.

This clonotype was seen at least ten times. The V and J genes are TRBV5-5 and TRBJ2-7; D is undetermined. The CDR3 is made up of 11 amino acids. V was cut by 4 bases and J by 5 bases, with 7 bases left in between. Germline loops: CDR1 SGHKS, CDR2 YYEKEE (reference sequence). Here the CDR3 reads CASSHIDEQYF. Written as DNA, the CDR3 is TGTGCCAGCAGCCACATAGACGAGCAGTACTTC.

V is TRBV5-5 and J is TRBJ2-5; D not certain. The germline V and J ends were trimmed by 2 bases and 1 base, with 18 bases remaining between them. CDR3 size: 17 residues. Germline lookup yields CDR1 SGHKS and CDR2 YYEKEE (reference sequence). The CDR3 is CASSLSVRGRSQETQYF. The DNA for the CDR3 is TGTGCCAGCAGCTTATCGGTGCGAGGCCGTTCCCAAGAGACCCAGTACTTC.

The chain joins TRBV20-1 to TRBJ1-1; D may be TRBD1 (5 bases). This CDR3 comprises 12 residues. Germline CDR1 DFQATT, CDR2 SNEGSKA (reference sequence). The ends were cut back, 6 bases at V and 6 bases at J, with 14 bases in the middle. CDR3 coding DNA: TGCAGTGCCAGGCCGGGGGGTGCTGAAGCTTTCTTT. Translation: CSARPGGAEAFF.

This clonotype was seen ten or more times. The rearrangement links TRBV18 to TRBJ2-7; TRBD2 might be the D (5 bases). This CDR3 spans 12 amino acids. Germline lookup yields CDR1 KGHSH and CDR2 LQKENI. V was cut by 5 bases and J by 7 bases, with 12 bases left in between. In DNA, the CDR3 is TGTGCCAGCTCATCGAGGACGGGAGAGCAGTACTTC. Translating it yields CASSSRTGEQYF.

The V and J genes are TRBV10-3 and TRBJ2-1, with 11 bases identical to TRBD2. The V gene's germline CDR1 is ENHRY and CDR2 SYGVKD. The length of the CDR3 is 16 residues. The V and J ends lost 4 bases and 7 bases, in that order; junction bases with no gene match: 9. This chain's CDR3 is CAISVSNSGGGNEQFF. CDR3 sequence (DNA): TGTGCCATCAGTGTAAGCAATAGCGGGGGGGGAAATGAGCAGTTCTTC.

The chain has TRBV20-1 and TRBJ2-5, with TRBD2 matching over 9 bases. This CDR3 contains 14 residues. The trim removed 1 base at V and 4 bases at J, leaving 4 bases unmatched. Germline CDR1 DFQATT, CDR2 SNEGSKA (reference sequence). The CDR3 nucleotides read TGCAGTGCTAGAGTAGCGGGAGTATTAGAGACCCAGTACTTC. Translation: CSARVAGVLETQYF.

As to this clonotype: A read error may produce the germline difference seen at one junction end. CDR3 DNA: TGTGCCAGCCGCTTATGGCGAGACCAAGAGACCCAGTACTTC. Translation: CASRLWRDQETQYF. The chain combines TRBV7-2 with TRBJ2-5; the D is unclear. CDR1 and CDR2 from the germline V gene are SGHTA and FQGNSA. The CDR3 sequence is 14 residues long.

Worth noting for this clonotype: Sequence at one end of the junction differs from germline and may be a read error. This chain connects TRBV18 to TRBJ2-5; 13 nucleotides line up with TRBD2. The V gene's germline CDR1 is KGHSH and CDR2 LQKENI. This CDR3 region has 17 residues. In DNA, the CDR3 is TGTGCCAGCTTACCACCTACTAGCGGGAGGGTCCTGGAGACCCAGTACTTC. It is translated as CASLPPTSGRVLETQYF.

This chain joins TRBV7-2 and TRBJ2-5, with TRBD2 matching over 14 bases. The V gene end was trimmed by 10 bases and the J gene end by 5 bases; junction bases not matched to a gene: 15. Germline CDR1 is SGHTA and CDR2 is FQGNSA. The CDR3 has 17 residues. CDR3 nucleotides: TGTGCCACCCGAGGGAGGGGGACTAGCGGGAGAGGGGAGACCCAGTACTTC. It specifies CATRGRGTSGRGETQYF.

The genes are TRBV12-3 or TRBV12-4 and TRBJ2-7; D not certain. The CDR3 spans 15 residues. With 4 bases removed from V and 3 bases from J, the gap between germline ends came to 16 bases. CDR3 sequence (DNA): TGTGCCAGCAGTTCTTTGGAAGGGAAGTTCTACGAGCAGTACTTC. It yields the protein CASSSLEGKFYEQYF.

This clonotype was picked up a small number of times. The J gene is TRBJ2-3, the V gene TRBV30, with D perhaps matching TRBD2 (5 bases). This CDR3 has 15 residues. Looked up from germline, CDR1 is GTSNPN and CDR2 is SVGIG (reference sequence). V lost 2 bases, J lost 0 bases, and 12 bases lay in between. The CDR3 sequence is CAWSSRRTSTDTQYF. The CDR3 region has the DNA TGTGCCTGGAGTTCGCGCAGGACTAGCACAGATACGCAGTATTTT.

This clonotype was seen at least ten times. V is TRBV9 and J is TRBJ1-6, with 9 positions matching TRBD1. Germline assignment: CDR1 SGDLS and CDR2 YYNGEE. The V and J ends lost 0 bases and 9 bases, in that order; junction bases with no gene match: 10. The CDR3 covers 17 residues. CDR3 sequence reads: CASSVDFGGTGSSPLHF. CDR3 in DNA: TGTGCCAGCAGCGTAGATTTTGGAGGGACAGGGTCTTCACCCCTCCACTTT.

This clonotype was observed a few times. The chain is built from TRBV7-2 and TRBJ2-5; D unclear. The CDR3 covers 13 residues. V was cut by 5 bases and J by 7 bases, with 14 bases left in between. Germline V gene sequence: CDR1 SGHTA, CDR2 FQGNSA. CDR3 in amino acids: CASSPLDPATQYF. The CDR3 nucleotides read TGTGCCAGCAGCCCTCTTGACCCGGCGACCCAGTACTTC.